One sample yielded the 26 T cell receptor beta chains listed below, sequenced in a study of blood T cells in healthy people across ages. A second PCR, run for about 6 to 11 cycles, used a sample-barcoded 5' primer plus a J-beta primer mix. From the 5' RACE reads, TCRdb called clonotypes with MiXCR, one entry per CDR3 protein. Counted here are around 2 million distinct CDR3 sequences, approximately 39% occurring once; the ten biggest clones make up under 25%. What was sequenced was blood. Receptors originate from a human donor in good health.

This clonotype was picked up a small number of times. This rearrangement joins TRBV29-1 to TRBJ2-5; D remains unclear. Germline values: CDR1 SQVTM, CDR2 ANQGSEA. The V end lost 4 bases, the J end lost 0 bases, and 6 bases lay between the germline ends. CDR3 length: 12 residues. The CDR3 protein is CSVAANQETQYF. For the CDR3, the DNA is TGCAGCGTTGCGGCGAACCAAGAGACCCAGTACTTC. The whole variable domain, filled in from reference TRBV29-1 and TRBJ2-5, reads SAVISQKPSRDICQRGTSLTIQCQVDSQVTMMFWYRQQPGQSLTLIATANQGSEATYESGFVIDKFPISRPNLTFSTLTVSNMSPEDSSIYLCSVAANQETQYFGPGTRLLVL.

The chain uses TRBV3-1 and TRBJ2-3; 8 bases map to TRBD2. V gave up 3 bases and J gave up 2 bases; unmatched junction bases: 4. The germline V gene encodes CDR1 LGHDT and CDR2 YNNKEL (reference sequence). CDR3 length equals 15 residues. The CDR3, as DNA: TGTGCCAGCAGCCAGTGGCGGGGGGACACAGATACGCAGTATTTT. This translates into CASSQWRGDTDTQYF.

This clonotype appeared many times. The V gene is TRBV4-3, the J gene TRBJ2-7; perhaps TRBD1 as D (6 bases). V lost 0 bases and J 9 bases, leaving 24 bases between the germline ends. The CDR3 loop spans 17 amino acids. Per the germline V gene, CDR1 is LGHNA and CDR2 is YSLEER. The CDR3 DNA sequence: TGCGCCAGCAGCCAAGATTATAGTGAGACAGGTCCCCTTGCGCAGTACTTC. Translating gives CASSQDYSETGPLAQYF.

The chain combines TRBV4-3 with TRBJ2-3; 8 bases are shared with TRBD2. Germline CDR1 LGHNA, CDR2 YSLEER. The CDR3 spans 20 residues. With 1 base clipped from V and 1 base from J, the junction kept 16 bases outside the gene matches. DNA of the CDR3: TGCGCCAGCAGCCAAGTATCGGGTATGGAGAGCGGGGGCCGCACAGATACGCAGTATTTT. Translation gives CASSQVSGMESGGRTDTQYF.

CDR3 nucleotides: TGTGCCAGCGAACTGGGCGGGTCCTACAATGAGCAGTTCTTC. It translates to CASELGGSYNEQFF. The V call is TRBV7-8, the J call TRBJ2-1, with a weak D call TRBD2 (5 bases). The CDR3 loop spans 14 amino acids. Germline V gene lookup returns CDR1 SGHVS and CDR2 FQNEAQ. V lost 8 bases and J lost 1, with 12 bases in between. Variable domain in full (rest from reference TRBV7-8 and TRBJ2-1): GAGVSQSPRYKVAKRGQDVALRCDPISGHVSLFWYQQALGQGPEFLTYFQNEAQLDKSGLPSDRFFAERPEGSVSTLKIQRTQQEDSAVYLCASELGGSYNEQFFGPGTRLTVL.

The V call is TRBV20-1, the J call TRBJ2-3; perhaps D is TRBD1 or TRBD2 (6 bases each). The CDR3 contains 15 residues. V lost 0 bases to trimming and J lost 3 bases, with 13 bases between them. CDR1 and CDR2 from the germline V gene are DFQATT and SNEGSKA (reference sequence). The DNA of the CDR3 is TGCAGTGCTAGAGAGCCTAGGGGGGCTACAGATACGCAGTATTTT. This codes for CSAREPRGATDTQYF.

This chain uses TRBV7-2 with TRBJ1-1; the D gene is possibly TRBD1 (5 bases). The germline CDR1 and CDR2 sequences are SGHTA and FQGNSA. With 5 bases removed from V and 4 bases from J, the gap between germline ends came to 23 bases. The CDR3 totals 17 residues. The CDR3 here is CASSRQHSRREGTEAFF. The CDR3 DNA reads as TGTGCCAGCAGCCGACAGCATTCCCGCCGGGAGGGCACTGAAGCTTTCTTT.

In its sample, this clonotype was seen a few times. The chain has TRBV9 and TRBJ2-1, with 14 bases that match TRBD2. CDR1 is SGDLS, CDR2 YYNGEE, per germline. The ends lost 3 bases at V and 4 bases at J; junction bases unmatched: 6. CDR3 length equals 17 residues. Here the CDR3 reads CASSAGTSGGLYNEQFF. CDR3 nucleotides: TGTGCCAGCAGCGCTGGGACTAGCGGGGGTCTGTACAATGAGCAGTTCTTC.

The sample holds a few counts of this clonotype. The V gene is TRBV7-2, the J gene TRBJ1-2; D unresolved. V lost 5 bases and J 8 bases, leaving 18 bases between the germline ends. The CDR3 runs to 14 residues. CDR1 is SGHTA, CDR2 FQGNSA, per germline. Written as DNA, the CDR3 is TGTGCCAGCAGCCCACCACCCACCCTATACGGCTACACCTTC. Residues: CASSPPPTLYGYTF.

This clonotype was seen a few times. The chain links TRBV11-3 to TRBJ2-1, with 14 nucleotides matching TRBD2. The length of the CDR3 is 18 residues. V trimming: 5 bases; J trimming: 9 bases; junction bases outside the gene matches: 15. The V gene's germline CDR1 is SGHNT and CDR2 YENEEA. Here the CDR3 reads CASSPRRLAGGRSVEQFF. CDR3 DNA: TGTGCCAGCAGCCCCAGAAGACTAGCGGGGGGGCGTTCGGTTGAGCAGTTCTTC. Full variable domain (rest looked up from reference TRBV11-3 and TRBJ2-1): EAGVVQSPRYKIIEKKQPVAFWCNPISGHNTLYWYLQNLGQGPELLIRYENEEAVDDSQLPKDRFSAERLKGVDSTLKIQPAELGDSAVYLCASSPRRLAGGRSVEQFFGPGTRLTVL.

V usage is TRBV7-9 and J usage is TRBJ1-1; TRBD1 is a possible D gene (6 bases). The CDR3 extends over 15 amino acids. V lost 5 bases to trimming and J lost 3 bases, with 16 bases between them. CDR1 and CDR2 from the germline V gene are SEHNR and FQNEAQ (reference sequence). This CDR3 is CASSPASGGHTEAFF. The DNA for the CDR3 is TGTGCCAGCAGCCCTGCTTCGGGGGGGCACACTGAAGCTTTCTTT.

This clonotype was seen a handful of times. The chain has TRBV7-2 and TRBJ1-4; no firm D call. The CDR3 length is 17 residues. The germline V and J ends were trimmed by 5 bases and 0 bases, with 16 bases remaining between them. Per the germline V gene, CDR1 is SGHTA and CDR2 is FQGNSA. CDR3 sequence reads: CASSRVAILATNEKLFF. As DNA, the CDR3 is TGTGCCAGCAGCCGTGTGGCCATCTTGGCAACTAATGAAAAACTGTTTTTT.

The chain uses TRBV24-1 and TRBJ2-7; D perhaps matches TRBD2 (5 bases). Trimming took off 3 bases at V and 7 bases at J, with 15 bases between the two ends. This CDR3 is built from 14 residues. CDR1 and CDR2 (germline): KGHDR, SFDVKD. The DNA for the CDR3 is TGTGCCACCAGTGATGAAACTAGTTACAATGAGCAGTACTTC. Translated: CATSDETSYNEQYF.

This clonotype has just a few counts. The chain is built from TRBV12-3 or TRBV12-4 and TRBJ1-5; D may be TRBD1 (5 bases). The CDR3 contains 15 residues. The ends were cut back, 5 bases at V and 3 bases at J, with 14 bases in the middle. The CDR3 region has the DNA TGTGCCAGCAGTACTCTCAGGGCTCCCAATCAGCCCCAGCATTTT. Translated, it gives CASSTLRAPNQPQHF.

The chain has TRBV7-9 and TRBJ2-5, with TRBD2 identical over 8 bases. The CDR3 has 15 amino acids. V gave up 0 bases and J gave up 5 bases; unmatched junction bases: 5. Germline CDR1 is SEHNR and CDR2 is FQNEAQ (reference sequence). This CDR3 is CASSLARLALETQYF. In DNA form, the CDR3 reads TGTGCCAGCAGCTTAGCGCGACTAGCGTTGGAGACCCAGTACTTC.

The CDR3 DNA is TGCGCCAGCAGCCAAGATAAGGAAGGGCCTAGGAGGGAAGGCTACACCTTC. Translating gives CASSQDKEGPRREGYTF. This rearrangement joins TRBV4-3 to TRBJ1-2; D is unresolved. This CDR3 has 17 residues. Trimming pared 0 bases from V and 8 bases from J, leaving 22 bases between. Germline V CDR1 and CDR2: LGHNA, YSLEER.

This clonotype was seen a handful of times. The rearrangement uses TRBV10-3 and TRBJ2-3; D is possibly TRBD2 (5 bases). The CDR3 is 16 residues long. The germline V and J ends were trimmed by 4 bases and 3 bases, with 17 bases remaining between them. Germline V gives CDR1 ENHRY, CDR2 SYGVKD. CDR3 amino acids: CAISGPGSLATDTQYF. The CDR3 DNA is TGTGCCATCAGTGGGCCCGGATCCCTAGCTACAGATACGCAGTATTTT.

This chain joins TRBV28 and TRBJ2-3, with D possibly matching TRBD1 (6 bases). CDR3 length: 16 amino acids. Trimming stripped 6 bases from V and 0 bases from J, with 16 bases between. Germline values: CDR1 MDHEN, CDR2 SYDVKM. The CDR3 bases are TGTGCCAGCAGGGGCGACGGGACACCGAGCACAGATACGCAGTATTTT. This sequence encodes CASRGDGTPSTDTQYF.

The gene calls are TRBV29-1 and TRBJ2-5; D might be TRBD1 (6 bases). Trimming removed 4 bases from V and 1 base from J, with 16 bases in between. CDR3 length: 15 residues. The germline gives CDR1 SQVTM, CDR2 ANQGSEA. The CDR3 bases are TGCAGCGTTGGGGACACCACTCCGACCCAAGAGACCCAGTACTTC. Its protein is CSVGDTTPTQETQYF. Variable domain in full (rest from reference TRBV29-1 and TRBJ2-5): SAVISQKPSRDICQRGTSLTIQCQVDSQVTMMFWYRQQPGQSLTLIATANQGSEATYESGFVIDKFPISRPNLTFSTLTVSNMSPEDSSIYLCSVGDTTPTQETQYFGPGTRLLVL.

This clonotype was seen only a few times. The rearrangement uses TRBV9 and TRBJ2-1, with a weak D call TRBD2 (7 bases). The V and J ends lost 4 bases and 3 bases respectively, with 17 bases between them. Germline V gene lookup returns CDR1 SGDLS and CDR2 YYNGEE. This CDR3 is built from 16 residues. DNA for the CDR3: TGTGCCAGCAGCTCCAGAGGGGGGGGCATCTACAATGAGCAGTTCTTC. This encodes CASSSRGGGIYNEQFF.

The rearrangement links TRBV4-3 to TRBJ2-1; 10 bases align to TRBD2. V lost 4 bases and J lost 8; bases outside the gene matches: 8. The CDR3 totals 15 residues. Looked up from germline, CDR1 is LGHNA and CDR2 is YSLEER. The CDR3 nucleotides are TGCGCCAGCAGCCCGCTAGCGGGGGACGTCTATGAGCAGTTCTTC. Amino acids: CASSPLAGDVYEQFF.

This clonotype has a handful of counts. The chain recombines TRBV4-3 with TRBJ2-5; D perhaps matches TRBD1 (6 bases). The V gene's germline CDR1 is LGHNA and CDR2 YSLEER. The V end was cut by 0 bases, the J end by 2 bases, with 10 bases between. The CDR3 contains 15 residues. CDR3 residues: CASSQDFGQQETQYF. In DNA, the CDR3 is TGCGCCAGCAGCCAAGATTTTGGACAGCAAGAGACCCAGTACTTC.

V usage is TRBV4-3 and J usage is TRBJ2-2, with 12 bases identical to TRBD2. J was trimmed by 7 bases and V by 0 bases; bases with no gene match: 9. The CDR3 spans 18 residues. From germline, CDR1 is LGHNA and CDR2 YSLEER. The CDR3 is CASSQEMSSGGDDGELFF. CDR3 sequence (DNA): TGCGCCAGCAGCCAAGAAATGTCTAGCGGGGGGGATGACGGGGAGCTGTTTTTT.

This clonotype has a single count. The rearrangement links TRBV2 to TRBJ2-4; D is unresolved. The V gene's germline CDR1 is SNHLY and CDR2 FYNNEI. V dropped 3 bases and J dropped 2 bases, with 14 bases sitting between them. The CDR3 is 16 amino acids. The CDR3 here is CASSDFRLGSKNIQYF. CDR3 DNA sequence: TGTGCCAGCAGTGATTTTCGGTTGGGATCCAAAAACATTCAGTACTTC.

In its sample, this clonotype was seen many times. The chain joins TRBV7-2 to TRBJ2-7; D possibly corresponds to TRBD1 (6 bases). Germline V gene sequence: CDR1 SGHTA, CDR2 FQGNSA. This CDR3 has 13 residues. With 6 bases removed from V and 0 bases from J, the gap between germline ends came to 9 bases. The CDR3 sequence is CASSRTDSYEQYF. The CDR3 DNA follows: TGTGCCAGCAGTCGGACAGACTCCTACGAGCAGTACTTC.

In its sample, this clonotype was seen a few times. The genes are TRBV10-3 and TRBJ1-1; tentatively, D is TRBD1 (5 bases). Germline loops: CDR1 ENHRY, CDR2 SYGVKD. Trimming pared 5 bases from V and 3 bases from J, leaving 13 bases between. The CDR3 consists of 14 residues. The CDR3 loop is CAISPGREDTEAFF. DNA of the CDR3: TGTGCCATCAGTCCCGGCAGGGAAGACACTGAAGCTTTCTTT.